One and the same sample provided the 17 T cell receptor beta chains below, sequenced in a study of cytomegalovirus exposure and HLA in healthy donors. Primers included in the PCR were 60 Vbeta and 13 Jbeta primers. Here immunoSEQ multiplex PCR was the method, and the copy in TCRdb shows in-frame clones only, minus some. Of tens of thousands of clones in the sample, 82% were seen once. Specimen: PBMCs. These receptors were obtained from a man younger than 35 in good health and CMV-seronegative.

The chain has TRBV11-2 and TRBJ2-7; D is perhaps TRBD1 (6 bases). The germline CDR1 and CDR2 sequences are SGHAT and FQNNGV. There are 19 residues in the CDR3. Trimming cost V 2 bases and J 2 bases, with 25 bases left between them. CDR3 in amino acids: CASSLRRADSYSRTYEQYF. The CDR3 coding sequence is TGTGCCAGCAGCTTACGGAGAGCGGACAGCTACTCACGCACCTACGAGCAGTACTTC.

This clone was observed a single time. The rearrangement joins TRBV4-1 to TRBJ2-3, with 8 bases aligning to TRBD2. The CDR3 covers 17 residues. Trimming cost V 1 base and J 2 bases; bases outside gene matches: 8. CDR1 MGHRA and CDR2 YSYEKL come from the germline V gene. The CDR3 spells CASSQALAGGPTDTQYF. The DNA for the CDR3 is TGCGCCAGCAGCCAAGCACTGGCGGGGGGACCCACAGATACGCAGTATTTT.

The chain uses TRBV19 and TRBJ1-1, with TRBD1 matching over 9 bases. Germline V gene sequence: CDR1 LNHDA, CDR2 SQIVND (reference sequence). CDR3 length: 13 amino acids. Trimming took 6 bases from V and 7 from J; bases not matched to a gene: 6. The DNA of the CDR3 is TGTGCCAGTAGCCTAGGACAGGGGAATGAAGCTTTCTTT. It translates to CASSLGQGNEAFF.

The chain uses TRBV2 and TRBJ1-1, with TRBD1 as a possible D gene (5 bases). Per germline, CDR1 SNHLY and CDR2 FYNNEI. Deletions cut 1 base from V and 5 bases from J, with 8 bases between. This CDR3 is 13 amino acids long. In nucleotides, the CDR3 is TGTGCCAGCAGTGAAGAAAGGGGAACTGAAGCTTTCTTT. Protein: CASSEERGTEAFF.

This clone was counted a single time. V and J are TRBV6-5 and TRBJ1-5, with D uncertain. This CDR3 spans 15 amino acids. The V gene lost 5 bases and the J gene lost 1 base, with 12 bases spanning the gap. Per germline, CDR1 MNHEY and CDR2 SVGAGI. This chain's CDR3 is CASSPLQTSNQPQHF. CDR3 sequence (DNA): TGTGCCAGCAGTCCCCTCCAGACAAGCAATCAGCCCCAGCATTTT.

V gene TRBV2 combines with J gene TRBJ2-3; 7 bases are a match to TRBD1. V gave up 5 bases and J gave up 2 bases; unmatched junction bases: 13. The CDR3 is made up of 17 amino acids. The V gene's germline CDR1 is SNHLY and CDR2 FYNNEI. This CDR3 is CASSILPDRVYTDTQYF. In DNA, the CDR3 is TGTGCCAGCAGTATCCTTCCCGACAGGGTATACACAGATACGCAGTATTTT.

This clone showed up just once. The chain carries TRBV29-1 and TRBJ1-1; maybe TRBD1 (5 bases). V lost 3 bases, J lost 4 bases, and 12 bases lay in between. From germline, CDR1 is SQVTM and CDR2 ANQGSEA. This CDR3 contains 13 residues. DNA for the CDR3: TGCAGCGTTGACCAGGGTGTGGGCACTGAAGCTTTCTTT. Residues: CSVDQGVGTEAFF. Supplemented by reference TRBV29-1 and TRBJ1-1, the full variable domain reads SAVISQKPSRDICQRGTSLTIQCQVDSQVTMMFWYRQQPGQSLTLIATANQGSEATYESGFVIDKFPISRPNLTFSTLTVSNMSPEDSSIYLCSVDQGVGTEAFFGQGTRLTVV.

The CDR3 nucleotides read TGTGCCAGCAGAAACGCAGGGAAGGACTATGGCTACACCTTC. This sequence encodes CASRNAGKDYGYTF. This chain joins TRBV7-9 and TRBJ1-2; maybe TRBD1 (5 bases). CDR1 and CDR2 from the germline V gene are SEHNR and FQNEAQ (reference sequence). V gave up 6 bases and J gave up 3 bases, with 14 bases separating them. The CDR3 is 14 amino acids.

This clone showed up just once. The rearrangement uses TRBV21-1 and TRBJ2-3; TRBD2 is the table's D call and was not checked against the DNA. TRBV21-1 is a listed pseudogene. The CDR3 is 14 amino acids. The CDR3 spells CATRGGASTDTQYF. The CDR3 DNA reads as TGTGCCACCCGAGGGGGGGCTAGCACAGATACGCAGTATTTT.

This clone appeared once. The gene calls are TRBV29-1 and TRBJ1-1, with D perhaps matching TRBD1 (5 bases). Looked up from germline, CDR1 is SQVTM and CDR2 is ANQGSEA. V lost 1 base to trimming and J lost 0 bases, with 9 bases between them. The CDR3 sequence is 14 residues long. In DNA form, the CDR3 reads TGCAGCGTTGAAGGGACATTAATGAACACTGAAGCTTTCTTT. It translates to CSVEGTLMNTEAFF. The full variable domain, rest sourced from reference TRBV29-1 and TRBJ1-1, is SAVISQKPSRDICQRGTSLTIQCQVDSQVTMMFWYRQQPGQSLTLIATANQGSEATYESGFVIDKFPISRPNLTFSTLTVSNMSPEDSSIYLCSVEGTLMNTEAFFGQGTRLTVV.

The chain joins TRBV27 to TRBJ1-5; D unresolved. CDR1 and CDR2 from the germline V gene are MNHEY and SMNVEV (reference sequence). The CDR3 is 17 residues long. Trimming cost V 1 base and J 2 bases, with 15 bases left between them. Here the CDR3 DNA reads TGTGCCAGCAGTTTATTTTATCAGTTCGGAGGCAATCAGCCCCAGCATTTT. Amino acid sequence: CASSLFYQFGGNQPQHF.

This sequence joins TRBV10-3 and TRBJ2-2, with D possibly being TRBD1 (6 bases). Germline V CDR1 and CDR2: ENHRY, SYGVKD. The germline V and J ends were trimmed by 10 bases and 3 bases, with 12 bases remaining between them. The CDR3 runs to 13 residues. CDR3 sequence reads: CATADSYTGELFF. In nucleotides, the CDR3 is TGTGCCACCGCGGACAGTTACACCGGGGAGCTGTTTTTT.

The V call is TRBV10-3, the J call TRBJ2-5; D is ambiguous. The CDR3 has 12 residues. Trimming shortened V by 6 bases and J by 1 base, and 6 bases separated the two germline ends. CDR1 and CDR2 (germline): ENHRY, SYGVKD. For the CDR3, the DNA is TGTGCCATCAGGACAAGCCAAGAGACCCAGTACTTC. Translating it yields CAIRTSQETQYF.

As regards this clone: At one end the junction does not follow the germline gene, possibly because of a read error. This chain connects TRBV30 to TRBJ2-6, with a weak D call TRBD1 (5 bases). CDR1 is GTSNPN and CDR2 is SVGIG in the germline V gene (reference sequence). The CDR3 consists of 17 residues. CDR3 nucleotide sequence: TGTGTCTGGAGTGTACAGCAGGGCTTACTTGGGGCCAACGTCCTGACTTTC. This translates into CVWSVQQGLLGANVLTF.

The chain uses TRBV4-3 and TRBJ1-2; 9 bases map to TRBD1. The V and J ends lost 3 bases and 8 bases, in that order; junction bases with no gene match: 4. CDR3 length: 13 residues. CDR1 is LGHNA and CDR2 is YSLEER in the germline V gene. The CDR3 bases are TGCGCCAGCAGCCAGAGACAGGGGGAGGGCTACACCTTC. It is translated as CASSQRQGEGYTF.

This sequence joins TRBV5-4 and TRBJ1-2, with TRBD1 matching 9 bases. The CDR3 has 14 residues. Per the germline V gene, CDR1 is SGHNT and CDR2 is YYREEE (reference sequence). V was pared by 7 bases and J by 1 base, with 5 bases of the junction left unmatched. The CDR3 is CASSGTGNNYGYTF. CDR3 nucleotide sequence: TGTGCCAGCTCCGGGACAGGGAATAACTATGGCTACACCTTC.

The rearrangement links TRBV5-1 to TRBJ1-1; D perhaps matches TRBD1 (6 bases). The CDR3 loop spans 16 amino acids. Germline CDR1 SGHRS, CDR2 YFSETQ. Between the trimmed V and J ends, which lost 4 bases and 6 bases, there was a span of 22 bases. CDR3 loop: CASSVTGPGDSAEAFF. DNA of the CDR3: TGCGCCAGCAGCGTTACAGGGCCCGGGGATAGCGCTGAAGCTTTCTTT.